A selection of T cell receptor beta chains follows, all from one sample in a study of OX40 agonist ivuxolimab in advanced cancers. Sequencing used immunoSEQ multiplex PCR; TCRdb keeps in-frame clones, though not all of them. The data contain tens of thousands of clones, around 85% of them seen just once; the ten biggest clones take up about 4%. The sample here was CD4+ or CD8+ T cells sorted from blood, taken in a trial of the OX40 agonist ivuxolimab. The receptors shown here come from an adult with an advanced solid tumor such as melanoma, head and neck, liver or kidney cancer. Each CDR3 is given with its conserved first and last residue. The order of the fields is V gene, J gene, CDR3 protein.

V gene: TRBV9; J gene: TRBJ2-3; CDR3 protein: CASSVVPSTDTQYF
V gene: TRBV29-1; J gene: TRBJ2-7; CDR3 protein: CSGGQSYEQYF
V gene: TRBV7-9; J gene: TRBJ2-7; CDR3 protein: CASSFTYEQYF
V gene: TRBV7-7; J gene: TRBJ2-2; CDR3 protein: CASSRGTNTGELFF
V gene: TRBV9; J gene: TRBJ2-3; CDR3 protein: CASSVELGTDTQYF
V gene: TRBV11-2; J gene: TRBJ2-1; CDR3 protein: CASSLVGEARSLNNEQFF
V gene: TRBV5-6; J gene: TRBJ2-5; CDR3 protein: CASSFGWGAGETQYF
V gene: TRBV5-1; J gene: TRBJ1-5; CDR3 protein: CASSLEGDRFEPQHF
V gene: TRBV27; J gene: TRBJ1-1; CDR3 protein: CASSSLRGPGAFF
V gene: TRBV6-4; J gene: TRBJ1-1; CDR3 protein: CASSQALNTEAFF
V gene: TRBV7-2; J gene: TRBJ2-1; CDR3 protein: CASSFPGFYNEQFF
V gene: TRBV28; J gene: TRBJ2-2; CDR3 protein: CASSLHRGANTGELFF
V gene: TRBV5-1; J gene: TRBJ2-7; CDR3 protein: CASSLAGDSLYEQYF
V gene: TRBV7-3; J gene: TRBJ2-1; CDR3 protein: CASSQSGTRGEQFF
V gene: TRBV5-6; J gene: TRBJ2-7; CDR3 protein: CASTLVLDDEQYF
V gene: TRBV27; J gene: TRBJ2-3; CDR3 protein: CASRGLPSTDTQYF
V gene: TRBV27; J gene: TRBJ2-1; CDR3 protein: CASMSPGRSSYNEQFF
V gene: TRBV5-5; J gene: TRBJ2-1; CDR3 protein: CASSLDSLEQFF
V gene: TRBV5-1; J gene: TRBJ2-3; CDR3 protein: CASSIQGVDGTDTQYF
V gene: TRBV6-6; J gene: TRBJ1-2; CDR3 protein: CASSGTGEGGYTF
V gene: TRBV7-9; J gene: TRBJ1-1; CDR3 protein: CASSPRDTEAFF
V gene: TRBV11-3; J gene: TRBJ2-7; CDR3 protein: CASSLGGSSYEQYF
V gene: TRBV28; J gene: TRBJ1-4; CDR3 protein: CASSLAGQPNEKLFF
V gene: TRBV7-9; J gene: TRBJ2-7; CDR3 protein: CASSLSLGQGGHYEQYF
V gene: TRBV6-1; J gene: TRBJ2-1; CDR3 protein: CASSGFQTSGNEQFF
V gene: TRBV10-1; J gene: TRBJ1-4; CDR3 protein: CASSVGQGGEKLFF
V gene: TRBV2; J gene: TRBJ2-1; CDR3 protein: CASREGAYNEQFF
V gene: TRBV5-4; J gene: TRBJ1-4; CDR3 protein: CASSQDEGPEKLFF
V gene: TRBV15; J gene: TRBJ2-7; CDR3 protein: CATSSMSGEGNEQYF
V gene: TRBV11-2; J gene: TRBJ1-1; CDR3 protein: CASSLAQGRTEAFF
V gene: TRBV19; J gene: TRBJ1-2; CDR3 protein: CASSIRDRNYGYTF